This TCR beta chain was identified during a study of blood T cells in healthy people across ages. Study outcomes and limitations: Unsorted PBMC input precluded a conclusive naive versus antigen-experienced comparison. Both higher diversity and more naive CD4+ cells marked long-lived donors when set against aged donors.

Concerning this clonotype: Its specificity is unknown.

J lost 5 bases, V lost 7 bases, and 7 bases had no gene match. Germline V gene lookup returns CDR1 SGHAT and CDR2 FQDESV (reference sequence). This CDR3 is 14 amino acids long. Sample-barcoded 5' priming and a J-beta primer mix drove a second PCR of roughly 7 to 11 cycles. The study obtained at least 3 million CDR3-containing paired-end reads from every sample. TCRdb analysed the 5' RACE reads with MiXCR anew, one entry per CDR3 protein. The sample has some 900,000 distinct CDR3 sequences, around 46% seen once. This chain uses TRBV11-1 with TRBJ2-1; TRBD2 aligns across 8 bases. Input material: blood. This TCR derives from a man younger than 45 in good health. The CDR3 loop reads CASTPGGPHNEQFF. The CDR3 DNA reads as TGTGCCAGCACCCCGGGGGGGCCCCACAATGAGCAGTTCTTC. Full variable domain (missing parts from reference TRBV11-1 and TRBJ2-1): EAEVAQSPRYKITEKSQAVAFWCDPISGHATLYWYRQILGQGPELLVQFQDESVVDDSQLPKDRFSAERLKGVDSTLKIQPAELGDSAMYLCASTPGGPHNEQFFGPGTRLTVL.